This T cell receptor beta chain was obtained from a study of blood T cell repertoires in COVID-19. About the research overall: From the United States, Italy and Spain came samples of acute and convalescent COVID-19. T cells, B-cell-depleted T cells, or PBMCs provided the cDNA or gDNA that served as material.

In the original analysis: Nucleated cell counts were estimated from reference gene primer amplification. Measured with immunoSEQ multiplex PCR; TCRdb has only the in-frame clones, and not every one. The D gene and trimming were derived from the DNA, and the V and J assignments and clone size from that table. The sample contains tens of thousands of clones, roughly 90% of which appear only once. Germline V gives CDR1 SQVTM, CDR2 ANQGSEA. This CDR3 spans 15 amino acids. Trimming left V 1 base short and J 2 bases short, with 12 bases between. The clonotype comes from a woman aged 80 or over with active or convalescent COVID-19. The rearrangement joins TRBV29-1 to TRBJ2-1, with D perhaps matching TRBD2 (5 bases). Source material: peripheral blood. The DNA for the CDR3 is TGCAGCGTTGAAGGAGGGTCAGCCCCCTACAATGAGCAGTTCTTC. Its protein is CSVEGGSAPYNEQFF.